This paragraph covers one T cell receptor beta chain sequence. Antigen unknown. These data originate in a study of T cell responses to AZD1222 COVID-19 vaccine. Study overall: Timing groups of about 4 and about 12 weeks for second doses were pooled. Findings and limits, study-wide: The sample set comprised mostly white British donors with more females, and clonal diversity was possibly underestimated. Only 5 or 6 people who got AZD1222 tested seropositive at baseline.

Trimming took off 11 bases at V and 3 bases at J, with 14 bases between the two ends. The CDR3 consists of 13 residues. The data were produced by immunoSEQ multiplex PCR, yet TCRdb's version contains in-frame clones alone and is incomplete. The profile shows roughly 120,000 clones, approximately 90% of them singletons. The clonotype comes from an adult in good health. The rearrangement joins TRBV12-3 or TRBV12-4 to TRBJ1-5; possibly TRBD1 for D (5 bases). Sequencing was performed on peripheral blood, taken on day 0 of AZD1222 vaccination. The CDR3 DNA follows: TGTGCCGGATCTACAGGATTCAATCAGCCCCAGCATTTT. Amino acid sequence: CAGSTGFNQPQHF.